This T cell receptor beta chain was identified during a study of blood T cell repertoires in COVID-19. Study-level background: Nucleic acid was either cDNA or gDNA, and it came from T cells, B-cell-depleted T cells, or PBMCs.

Under the authors' procedure: Reference gene primers were amplified, and this amplification served to estimate nucleated cell counts. Profiling relied on immunoSEQ multiplex PCR, and the TCRdb table lists in-frame clones only, not all of them. V, J and clone size were drawn from that table, and D and trimming were deduced from the DNA. The table has about 140,000 clones, about four fifths seen once. This CDR3 is 17 amino acids long. Germline V lookup: CDR1 SGHRS, CDR2 YFSETQ. V was cut by 2 bases and J by 0 bases, with 15 bases left in between. This clone occurred a few times. J is TRBJ1-5 and V is TRBV5-1; weak D call: TRBD1 (6 bases). This TCR was recovered from a woman under 30 who had been exposed to COVID-19. Sequenced input: PBMCs or T cells enriched from blood (not recorded which). As DNA, the CDR3 is TGCGCCAGCAGCTTACTTACAGGGTTGGGTAGCAATCAGCCCCAGCATTTT. Its translation: CASSLLTGLGSNQPQHF.